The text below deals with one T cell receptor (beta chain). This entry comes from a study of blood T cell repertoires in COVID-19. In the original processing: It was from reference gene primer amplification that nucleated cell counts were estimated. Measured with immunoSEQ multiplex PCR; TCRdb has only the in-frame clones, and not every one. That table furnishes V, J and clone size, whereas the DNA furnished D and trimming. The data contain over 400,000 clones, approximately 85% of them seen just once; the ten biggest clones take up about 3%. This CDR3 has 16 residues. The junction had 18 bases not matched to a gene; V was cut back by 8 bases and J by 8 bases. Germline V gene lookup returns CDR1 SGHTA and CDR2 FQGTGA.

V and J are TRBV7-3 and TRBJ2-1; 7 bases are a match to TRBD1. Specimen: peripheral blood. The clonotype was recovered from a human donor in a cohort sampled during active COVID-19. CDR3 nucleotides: TGTGCCAGCGCTCCCCCCGGGACAGTGCCCCACCATGAGCAGTTCTTC. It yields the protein CASAPPGTVPHHEQFF.